A single T cell receptor beta chain is shown here with its context. The antigen remains undetermined. This sample is part of a study of T-cell memory formation after mild COVID-19. General study results and limits: Pre-infection memory held some responding clones, suggesting pre-existing cross-reactive T cells responded. Shrinking CD4+ clones were chiefly CM and EM; CD8+ ones were chiefly EMRA.

TCRdb called the 5' RACE reads again in MiXCR, with one record for every CDR3 protein. Here the sample spans 240,000 or so distinct CDR3 sequences, 8% to 9.5% being singletons. Looked up from germline, CDR1 is DFQATT and CDR2 is SNEGSKA (reference sequence). Trimming took 2 bases from V and 5 from J; bases not matched to a gene: 14. The CDR3 loop spans 18 amino acids. The sequenced sample consisted of PBMCs or a T cell subset sorted from them (not recorded which). The receptor was isolated from a man between 18 and 29 years old who had mild COVID-19 (a few samples of this study predate the infection). Cell type and time point are not known. V and J are TRBV20-1 and TRBJ1-6; 8 nucleotides line up with TRBD1. The CDR3 region has the DNA TGCAGTGCTAGAACCGAATATTCCCCGGACAGGGATAATTCACCCCTCCACTTT. Its protein product is CSARTEYSPDRDNSPLHF.